The subject of this entry is one T cell receptor beta chain. Its cognate antigen is unknown. Naive CD8 cells were CD45RO-negative, positively selected for CCR7, excluding terminally differentiated effector memory CD45RA+ cells. Trimming shortened V by 5 bases and J by 0 bases, and 11 bases separated the two germline ends. CDR3 length: 14 residues. CDR1 and CDR2 from the germline V gene are MNHEY and SMNVEV (reference sequence). This specimen comes from a study of shared clonotypes between healthy human individuals. Study-wide findings and caveats: Sample collection involved blood only; tissue repertoires are likely different. Around 5% was the fraction of naive CD4 clonotypes found shared across several donors. Naive subsets generally exceeded memory subsets in estimated richness.

The assay was immunoSEQ multiplex PCR, and TCRdb's table has in-frame clones only and misses some. The repertoire holds more than 500,000 clones, with 85% to 95% as singletons. The receptor's source is a woman between 25 and 40 years old in good health. V gene TRBV27 combines with J gene TRBJ2-7; D is uncertain. The source material was naive CD8+ T cells sorted from blood. CDR3 in DNA: TGTGCCAGCAGTCCCCGGGCCATCTCCTACGAGCAGTACTTC. Residues: CASSPRAISYEQYF.